The 13 T cell receptor beta chains below come from one sample, sequenced in a study of T cell changes during pregnancy in multiple sclerosis. Using immunoSEQ multiplex PCR, the repertoire was profiled, and TCRdb retains in-frame clones only, with some absent. The sample consists of approximately 66,000 clones, 85% to 95% of them appearing once. Sequencing was performed on peripheral blood, taken in the third trimester of pregnancy. These receptor sequences come from a female donor in good health, enrolled as a control in a pregnancy study.

This clone has more than one count but fewer than ten. The chain is built from TRBV7-9 and TRBJ1-2; D call uncertain. V was clipped by 7 bases and J by 11 bases, with 14 bases between them. This CDR3 has 11 residues. In germline, CDR1 is SEHNR, CDR2 FQNEAQ (reference sequence). The CDR3 spells CASTGGLGYTF. The CDR3 region has the DNA TGTGCCAGCACCGGAGGTTTAGGTTACACCTTC.

CDR3 DNA: TGTGCCAGCTCATCATATCTAGGGGTTGAGCAGTTCTTC. It yields the protein CASSSYLGVEQFF. This chain connects TRBV18 to TRBJ2-1; the D gene is possibly TRBD1 (5 bases). This CDR3 region has 13 residues. With 5 bases removed from V and 9 bases from J, the gap between germline ends came to 14 bases. Germline CDR1 and CDR2: KGHSH and LQKENI.

V usage is TRBV4-2 and J usage is TRBJ2-1, with TRBD2 matching 8 bases. With V trimmed by 1 base and J by 0 bases, 2 bases remained unmatched. This CDR3 has 16 residues. Germline CDR1 is LGHNA and CDR2 is YNFKEQ. The CDR3 sequence: CASSQASGSSYNEQFF. The CDR3 DNA reads TGTGCCAGCAGCCAAGCGAGCGGGAGCTCCTACAATGAGCAGTTCTTC.

The V and J genes are TRBV19 and TRBJ1-5; D unclear. V was shortened by 3 bases and J by 0 bases, with 24 bases between the two germline ends. The CDR3 runs 20 residues. The germline gives CDR1 LNHDA, CDR2 SQIVND (reference sequence). The CDR3 loop is CASSMRPKTKQRYSNQPQHF. The CDR3 DNA reads as TGTGCCAGTAGTATGCGGCCTAAAACGAAACAACGGTATAGCAATCAGCCCCAGCATTTT. Using reference TRBV19 and TRBJ1-5 for the parts outside the CDR3, the full variable domain is DGGITQSPKYLFRKEGQNVTLSCEQNLNHDAMYWYRQDPGQGLRLIYYSQIVNDFQKGDIAEGYSVSREKKESFPLTVTSAQKNPTAFYLCASSMRPKTKQRYSNQPQHFGDGTRLSIL.

This sequence joins TRBV7-2 and TRBJ2-7; the D gene is possibly TRBD2 (6 bases). The CDR3 consists of 16 residues. V was clipped by 2 bases and J by 0 bases, with 14 bases between them. Germline loops: CDR1 SGHTA, CDR2 FQGNSA. The CDR3 protein is CASSLSWDSSSYEQYF. CDR3 sequence (DNA): TGTGCCAGCAGCTTATCCTGGGACTCGAGCTCCTACGAGCAGTACTTC.

This clone was detected only once. V and J are TRBV5-1 and TRBJ1-2; possible D gene TRBD1, 6 bases. V was clipped by 3 bases and J by 8 bases, with 17 bases between them. From germline, CDR1 is SGHRS and CDR2 YFSETQ. CDR3 length: 14 residues. CDR3 sequence: CASSSGGRARGYTF. The CDR3 DNA reads TGCGCCAGCAGCTCGGGGGGCAGGGCGAGGGGCTACACCTTC.

The chain carries TRBV11-2 and TRBJ1-2; D unresolved. Germline V gene lookup returns CDR1 SGHAT and CDR2 FQNNGV. V shed 3 bases and J shed 7 bases, with 12 bases lying between them. CDR3 length equals 13 residues. CDR3 sequence (DNA): TGTGCCAGCAGCTTTACCGGGGAAGGTGGCTACACCTTC. Protein: CASSFTGEGGYTF.

V gene TRBV10-1 combines with J gene TRBJ1-5; tentative D call: TRBD1 (5 bases). The CDR3 is made up of 14 amino acids. V dropped 3 bases and J dropped 7 bases, with 13 bases sitting between them. Germline CDR1 reads WNHNN; CDR2 reads SYGVQD (reference sequence). The CDR3 DNA follows: TGCGCCAGCAGTGACTCCAGGGCACCCCAGCCCCAGCATTTT. Residues: CASSDSRAPQPQHF.

The chain is built from TRBV13 and TRBJ2-1, with TRBD2 identical over 7 bases. The length of the CDR3 is 14 residues. V gave up 2 bases and J gave up 8 bases; unmatched junction bases: 6. Germline V gene sequence: CDR1 PRHDT, CDR2 FYEKMQ (reference sequence). CDR3 region: CASSLRGVLDEQFF. CDR3 DNA: TGTGCCAGCAGCTTACGGGGGGTTCTCGATGAGCAGTTCTTC.

The chain carries TRBV28 and TRBJ1-2, with 9 bases aligning to TRBD1. Germline V gives CDR1 MDHEN, CDR2 SYDVKM. V lost 4 bases and J lost 4; bases outside the gene matches: 7. This CDR3 contains 15 residues. CDR3 protein: CASSSQGAGVYGYTF. DNA of the CDR3: TGTGCCAGCAGTTCACAGGGGGCAGGGGTCTATGGCTACACCTTC.

A word on this clone: Other DNA sequences in this sample translate to the same CDR3. The chain carries TRBV19 and TRBJ2-7, with D uncertain. Germline V CDR1 and CDR2: LNHDA, SQIVND (reference sequence). The V and J ends lost 5 bases and 2 bases respectively, with 13 bases between them. This CDR3 contains 14 residues. The CDR3 DNA is TGTGCCAGTAGTGTGTCGCGTACTACCTACGAGCAGTACTTC. This gives the protein CASSVSRTTYEQYF.

CDR3 amino acids: CASSPIGSSGGYEQYF. DNA of the CDR3: TGTGCCAGCAGCCCGATCGGCTCTAGCGGGGGTTACGAGCAGTACTTC. V gene TRBV7-9 combines with J gene TRBJ2-7, with TRBD2 matching over 10 bases. The junction had 11 bases not matched to a gene; V was cut back by 5 bases and J by 4 bases. Per germline, CDR1 SEHNR and CDR2 FQNEAQ (reference sequence). The CDR3 length is 16 residues.

The V and J genes are TRBV28 and TRBJ2-1; 12 positions match TRBD2. CDR1 and CDR2 from the germline V gene are MDHEN and SYDVKM. With V trimmed by 4 bases and J by 7 bases, 5 bases remained unmatched. The CDR3 is made up of 15 amino acids. This CDR3 reads CASSSLAGGLNEQFF. The CDR3 DNA follows: TGTGCCAGCAGTTCTCTAGCGGGAGGGCTGAATGAGCAGTTCTTC.